The sequence of this T cell receptor (beta chain) was determined in a study of T cells after yellow fever vaccination. Ten or more counts support this clonotype. CDR1 and CDR2 (germline): MNHEY, SVGAGI. With 0 bases removed from V and 8 bases from J, the gap between germline ends came to 17 bases. This CDR3 has 17 amino acids. TCRdb called the 5' RACE reads again in MiXCR, with one record for every CDR3 protein. The sample holds about 74,000 distinct CDR3 sequences; approximately 6.9% are singletons and the top ten take around a third. The V and J genes are TRBV6-5 and TRBJ1-6; D gene uncertain. Sequencing was performed on CD8+ T cells sorted from PBMCs, taken roughly 5 days after the first yellow fever vaccination. This clonotype originated in a man aged 18 to 30 who received the YFV17D yellow fever vaccine. The CDR3 sequence is CASSYSNPGGFDSPLHF. CDR3 DNA: TGTGCCAGCAGTTACTCGAACCCGGGAGGGTTTGATTCACCCCTCCACTTT.